This T cell receptor (beta chain) was retrieved from a study of blood T cell repertoires in COVID-19. For the study at large: Collection of acute and convalescent COVID-19 samples took place in the United States, Italy and Spain. The analysed material was cDNA or gDNA that came from T cells, B-cell-depleted T cells, or PBMCs.

With 2 bases clipped from V and 2 bases from J, the junction kept 4 bases outside the gene matches. The germline V gene encodes CDR1 MNHNY and CDR2 SVGAGI (reference sequence). The CDR3 length is 16 residues. Some clones are missing from TCRdb's copy, which holds only in-frame ones; the method was immunoSEQ multiplex PCR. The top ten clones hold 0.95% of a sample with about 200,000 clones, around 81% of them seen once. Sample: peripheral blood. The chain links TRBV6-6 to TRBJ1-4; TRBD1 matches 8 bases. This TCR was recovered from a man between 60 and 75 years old with COVID-19, enrolled during active disease. CDR3 in DNA: TGTGCCAGCAGTTACACAGGGGGACGCACTAATGAAAAACTGTTTTTT. Translation: CASSYTGGRTNEKLFF.